The 14 T cell receptor beta chains presented below share a single source sample, sequenced in a study of blood T cell repertoires in COVID-19 (dated by TCRdb to 2020 to 2021). The library was produced with the immunoSEQ multiplex PCR assay. Entries here come from immuneACCESS through TCRdb and include only in-frame sequences with V and J called. Some clones fail to appear in such tables; in the studies checked, an unresolved V gene covers under half of the shortfall, and the cause of the remainder is unknown. The sample records 50,000 or so clones, 85% to 95% of which are singletons. Roughly 10% of the sample is held by the ten biggest clonotypes. The specimen was peripheral blood. Source of these receptors: a woman of 80 years or more with acute or convalescent COVID-19.

This chain joins TRBV19 and TRBJ2-2; D perhaps matches TRBD1 (5 bases). CDR1 LNHDA and CDR2 SQIVND come from the germline V gene (reference sequence). V lost 7 bases to trimming and J lost 0 bases, with 9 bases between them. The CDR3 sequence is 14 residues long. The CDR3 loop is CASMRQPNTGELFF. CDR3 coding DNA: TGTGCCAGTATGAGACAGCCGAACACCGGGGAGCTGTTTTTT.

The rearrangement uses TRBV10-2 and TRBJ2-7, with 10 positions matching TRBD2. The J segment lost 6 bases and the V segment lost 6 bases, leaving 5 bases of the junction unmatched. The germline CDR1 and CDR2 sequences are WSHSY and SAAADI. CDR3 size: 13 residues. CDR3 loop: CASREGLAVEQYF. CDR3 sequence (DNA): TGCGCCAGCAGAGAAGGACTAGCGGTCGAGCAGTACTTC.

This clone was seen only a few times. V and J are TRBV10-3 and TRBJ2-7; the D is unclear. This CDR3 is 12 amino acids long. The germline V gene encodes CDR1 ENHRY and CDR2 SYGVKD. V was clipped by 1 base and J by 3 bases, with 4 bases between them. This CDR3 is CAISEYHYEQYF. The CDR3 coding sequence is TGTGCCATCAGTGAGTATCACTACGAGCAGTACTTC.

This sequence joins TRBV5-4 and TRBJ1-2; no reliable D call. CDR1 is SGHNT, CDR2 YYREEE, per germline (reference sequence). V was shortened by 6 bases and J by 10 bases, with 19 bases between the two germline ends. The CDR3 consists of 13 residues. The CDR3 here is CASKNSPKSAYTF. In DNA form, the CDR3 reads TGTGCCAGCAAAAACAGCCCAAAGTCCGCCTACACCTTC.

This clone was detected a few times. This sequence joins TRBV12-5 and TRBJ1-1; 7 bases agree with TRBD1. Germline-derived CDR1 and CDR2 are LGHNT and FRNRAP. J gave up 3 bases and V 0 bases, and 7 bases lay outside the gene matches. The CDR3 is 16 residues long. The CDR3 loop is CASGLVRGQGHTEAFF. CDR3 DNA sequence: TGTGCTAGTGGTTTGGTAAGGGGGCAGGGTCACACTGAAGCTTTCTTT. Together with reference TRBV12-5 and TRBJ1-1, the CDR3 gives the full variable domain: DARVTQTPRHKVTEMGQEVTMRCQPILGHNTVFWYRQTMMQGLELLAYFRNRAPLDDSGMPKDRFSAEMPDATLATLKIQPSEPRDSAVYFCASGLVRGQGHTEAFFGQGTRLTVV.

There are a few counts of this clone. The chain couples TRBV5-1 to TRBJ2-1; the match to TRBD2 covers 11 bases. The CDR3 consists of 15 residues. After removal of 0 bases from V and 4 bases from J, the junction contained 0 bases not matched to a gene. The V gene's germline CDR1 is SGHRS and CDR2 YFSETQ. The CDR3 DNA is TGCGCCAGCAGCTTGGCTAGCGGGGGGTACAATGAGCAGTTCTTC. As protein: CASSLASGGYNEQFF.

The V call is TRBV11-3, the J call TRBJ1-1, with 9 bases fitting TRBD1. This CDR3 is built from 18 residues. Germline CDR1 is SGHNT and CDR2 is YENEEA. Unmatched junction bases numbered 18, after V lost 0 bases and J lost 10 bases. The CDR3 sequence is CASSLERRGTGGVSGAFF. CDR3 sequence (DNA): TGTGCCAGCAGCTTAGAAAGAAGGGGAACAGGGGGCGTATCTGGAGCTTTCTTT.

The chain recombines TRBV18 with TRBJ1-1; D is uncertain. The CDR3 runs 11 residues. Germline V gene lookup returns CDR1 KGHSH and CDR2 LQKENI. Trimming shortened V by 6 bases and J by 6 bases, and 8 bases separated the two germline ends. As DNA, the CDR3 is TGTGCCAGCTCCACCAACTCTGAAGCTTTCTTT. It specifies CASSTNSEAFF. Drawing the rest from reference TRBV18 and TRBJ1-1, the complete variable domain is NAGVMQNPRHLVRRRGQEARLRCSPMKGHSHVYWYRQLPEEGLKFMVYLQKENIIDESGMPKERFSAEFPKEGPSILRIQQVVRGDSAAYFCASSTNSEAFFGQGTRLTVV.

The V gene is TRBV2, the J gene TRBJ1-5, with a tentative D call TRBD1 (5 bases). V dropped 6 bases and J dropped 3 bases, with 6 bases sitting between them. Looked up from germline, CDR1 is SNHLY and CDR2 is FYNNEI. The CDR3 sequence is 12 residues long. As DNA, the CDR3 is TGTGCCAGCAGACAGGACAATCAGCCCCAGCATTTT. Protein: CASRQDNQPQHF.

The rearrangement links TRBV6-5 to TRBJ2-1; TRBD1 matches at 9 bases. This CDR3 contains 14 residues. The J segment lost 3 bases and the V segment lost 7 bases, leaving 4 bases of the junction unmatched. CDR1 MNHEY and CDR2 SVGAGI come from the germline V gene. The DNA of the CDR3 is TGTGCCAGCAAAAAGACAGGGGGCTACAATGAGCAGTTCTTC. It yields the protein CASKKTGGYNEQFF.

This rearrangement joins TRBV7-9 to TRBJ2-5; the D gene is possibly TRBD2 (6 bases). CDR3 size: 14 residues. V lost 8 bases and J 1 base, leaving 14 bases between the germline ends. Germline V gives CDR1 SEHNR, CDR2 FQNEAQ (reference sequence). The CDR3 DNA reads as TGTGCCAGCCCGATTGGGGGGACCCAAGAGACCCAGTACTTC. Its protein product is CASPIGGTQETQYF.

This clone was counted once. The rearrangement uses TRBV6-6 and TRBJ2-3, with D hard to call. Trimming stripped 6 bases from V and 5 bases from J, with 9 bases between. Germline CDR1 is MNHNY and CDR2 is SVGAGI (reference sequence). There are 12 residues in the CDR3. The CDR3 nucleotides read TGTGCCAGCAGCCTTATCGGAGATACGCAGTATTTT. Translation: CASSLIGDTQYF.

The chain joins TRBV28 to TRBJ1-2; 7 bases are shared with TRBD1. Looked up from germline, CDR1 is MDHEN and CDR2 is SYDVKM. The CDR3 has 15 amino acids. V lost 4 bases, J lost 7 bases, and 12 bases stayed unmatched. In DNA form, the CDR3 reads TGTGCCAGCAGTTCACTCAACAGACAGGGAAGTGGCTACACCTTC. The encoded protein is CASSSLNRQGSGYTF.

V is TRBV7-2 and J is TRBJ1-1, with 7 bases fitting TRBD1. CDR1 and CDR2 (germline): SGHTA, FQGNSA. J was trimmed by 5 bases and V by 1 base; bases with no gene match: 4. The CDR3 loop spans 14 amino acids. The CDR3 DNA reads as TGTGCCAGCAGCTTAGAGACAGGGCGGACTGAAGCTTTCTTT. Translating it yields CASSLETGRTEAFF.